This is a list of T cell receptor beta chains from one sample in a study of T-cell memory formation after mild COVID-19. TCRdb called the 5' RACE reads again in MiXCR, with one record for every CDR3 protein. The sample holds 150,000 to 200,000 distinct CDR3 sequences; approximately 15% are singletons and the top ten take 13% to 15%. Sequenced input: PBMCs or a T cell subset sorted from them (not recorded which). The receptors shown here come from an adult woman who had mild COVID-19 (a few samples of this study predate the infection). Cell type and time point are not known. CDR3s include the opening cysteine and the closing phenylalanine or tryptophan. Fields, in order: D gene, V gene, J gene, clone size, CDR3 protein, CDR3 DNA. A D gene is named only where the DNA matches it firmly. Expanded clones are given a class, and other clones once, few, many or no size at all.

>-|TRBV3-2|TRBJ2-7|few
CASSQVSGTRYEQYF
TGTGCCAGCAGCCAAGTTAGCGGGACCAGATACGAGCAGTACTTC
>TRBD1|TRBV29-1|TRBJ2-1|few
CSVEGQGDSIRENNEQFF
TGCAGCGTTGAAGGACAGGGTGACAGCATTAGGGAAAACAATGAGCAGTTCTTC
>TRBD1|TRBV5-1|TRBJ2-7|-
CASSLVTGGVGEQYF
TGCGCCAGCAGCTTGGTAACAGGGGGAGTAGGCGAGCAGTACTTC
>TRBD1|TRBV12-3/TRBV12-4|TRBJ2-7|many
CASSPDRAAYEQYF
TGTGCCAGCAGTCCGGACAGGGCGGCCTACGAGCAGTACTTC
>-|TRBV3-1|TRBJ2-3|-
CASRWDLNTDTQYF
TGTGCCAGCAGATGGGACCTTAACACAGATACGCAGTATTTT
>TRBD1|TRBV25-1|TRBJ2-7|few
CASSRAGTGGYEQYF
TGTGCCAGCTCCCGAGCCGGGACAGGGGGCTACGAGCAGTACTTC
>-|TRBV6-6|TRBJ2-1|few
CASSLRGFEQFF
TGTGCCAGCAGCCTAAGGGGTTTTGAGCAGTTCTTC
>-|TRBV19|TRBJ1-2|few
CASSSRFYGYTF
TGTGCCAGTAGTAGCCGGTTTTATGGCTACACCTTC
>-|TRBV28|TRBJ2-7|-
CASLQDLSGISYEQYF
TGTGCCAGCTTACAAGACCTGAGTGGGATTTCCTACGAGCAGTACTTC
>-|TRBV25-1|TRBJ2-1|-
CASRPEAGMKDGYEQFF
TGTGCCAGCAGGCCCGAAGCGGGTATGAAGGACGGTTATGAGCAGTTCTTC
>-|TRBV12-3/TRBV12-4|TRBJ2-7|-
CASSLGQIYPPKDEQYF
TGTGCCAGCAGCCTTGGACAGATTTATCCTCCGAAGGACGAGCAGTACTTC
>TRBD1|TRBV11-2|TRBJ1-2|-
CASSRTDRNYGYTF
TGTGCCAGCAGTCGTACGGACAGGAACTATGGCTACACCTTC
>-|TRBV18|TRBJ2-7|-
CASSPVEGPSSYEQYF
TGTGCCAGCTCACCCGTGGAGGGCCCTAGCTCCTACGAGCAGTACTTC
>-|TRBV10-3|TRBJ2-4|many
CAISESTGAAKNIQYF
TGTGCCATCAGTGAGTCGACCGGGGCGGCCAAAAACATTCAGTACTTC
>-|TRBV20-1|TRBJ2-7|-
CSATPGDEQYF
TGCAGTGCCACCCCCGGGGACGAGCAGTACTTC
>-|TRBV5-1|TRBJ1-3|-
CASSRGGDSGNTIYF
TGCGCCAGCAGCCGGGGGGGAGACTCTGGAAACACCATATATTTT
>-|TRBV11-3|TRBJ1-1|-
CASSLQGSLNTEAFF
TGTGCCAGCAGCCTACAGGGTTCCTTGAACACTGAAGCTTTCTTT
>TRBD2|TRBV9|TRBJ2-3|few
CASSGRITDTQYF
TGTGCCAGTAGCGGGAGAATAACAGATACGCAGTATTTT
>-|TRBV30|TRBJ2-3|-
CAWTRRNERADTQYF
TGTGCCTGGACCCGACGGAACGAGAGGGCAGATACGCAGTATTTT
>-|TRBV24-1|TRBJ2-7|-
CATSAGGKTYEQYF
TGTGCCACCAGCGCAGGGGGGAAAACCTACGAGCAGTACTTC
>-|TRBV4-3|TRBJ2-7|-
CASSPRFDVLHEQYF
TGCGCCAGCAGCCCCCGGTTCGATGTGCTCCACGAGCAGTACTTC
>-|TRBV5-4|TRBJ2-5|few
CASSLAPTAQETQYF
TGTGCCAGCAGCTTGGCCCCGACAGCGCAAGAGACCCAGTACTTC
>TRBD2|TRBV20-1|TRBJ2-7|-
CSAIPAGKRTDEQYF
TGCAGTGCCATACCAGCGGGAAAAAGGACTGACGAGCAGTACTTC
>-|TRBV27|TRBJ2-1|few
CASSLMPHHSYNEQFF
TGTGCCAGCAGCCTGATGCCCCACCATAGCTACAATGAGCAGTTCTTC
>-|TRBV9|TRBJ2-1|few
CASSVYMNNEQFF
TGTGCCAGCAGCGTTTATATGAACAATGAGCAGTTCTTC
>-|TRBV11-2|TRBJ2-3|-
CASSLSRGSTTSGYDTQYF
TGTGCCAGCAGCTTATCAAGAGGGTCTACTACGTCGGGGTATGATACGCAGTATTTT
>-|TRBV12-3/TRBV12-4|TRBJ2-1|few
CASSWGGTGNEQFF
TGTGCCAGCAGTTGGGGCGGGACGGGGAATGAGCAGTTCTTC
>-|TRBV5-5|TRBJ2-7|-
CASSLVAGRGYEQYF
TGTGCCAGCAGCTTGGTGGCGGGACGTGGCTACGAGCAGTACTTC
>-|TRBV9|TRBJ2-1|few
CASSVGGLGNEQFF
TGTGCCAGCAGCGTAGGGGGTCTAGGGAATGAGCAGTTCTTC
>-|TRBV29-1|TRBJ2-3|-
CSVERARGGLEYTQYF
TGCAGCGTTGAACGGGCGAGGGGGGGCCTTGAGTATACGCAGTATTTT
>TRBD1|TRBV12-3/TRBV12-4|TRBJ2-5|few
CASSAGTVKETQYF
TGTGCCAGCAGTGCCGGGACAGTGAAGGAGACCCAGTACTTC
>-|TRBV6-5|TRBJ2-3|-
CASIQPRLSDTQYF
TGTGCCAGCATCCAACCCCGTTTATCCGATACGCAGTATTTT
>TRBD2|TRBV6-5|TRBJ2-3|-
CASSQLAGGNTDTQYF
TGTGCCAGCAGTCAATTAGCGGGGGGGAACACAGATACGCAGTATTTT
>TRBD2|TRBV5-6|TRBJ2-2|-
CASSSLYLAGVFGELFF
TGTGCCAGCAGCTCCCTATACCTAGCGGGAGTCTTTGGGGAGCTGTTTTTT
>-|TRBV7-9|TRBJ1-2|many
CASSKLAGQEFYGYTF
TGTGCCAGCAGCAAACTTGCAGGGCAAGAATTCTATGGCTACACCTTC
>-|TRBV7-9|TRBJ1-1|-
CASSQQGWNTEAFF
TGTGCCAGCAGCCAACAGGGATGGAACACTGAAGCTTTCTTT
>TRBD2|TRBV20-1|TRBJ2-3|-
CSARLAGGLDTQYF
TGCAGTGCCCGACTAGCGGGGGGGCTAGATACGCAGTATTTT
>TRBD1|TRBV5-1|TRBJ1-6|-
CASSFSGGGSPLHF
TGCGCCAGCAGCTTCTCAGGGGGGGGTTCACCCCTCCACTTT
>-|TRBV7-8|TRBJ1-1|-
CASSLWGSSPNTEAFF
TGTGCCAGCAGCTTATGGGGCAGTTCCCCGAACACTGAAGCTTTCTTT
>TRBD1|TRBV20-1|TRBJ2-5|few
CSATKTGGGTQYF
TGCAGTGCTACCAAGACAGGGGGTGGGACCCAGTACTTC
>-|TRBV24-1|TRBJ2-5|few
CATSDPRHGYQETQYF
TGTGCCACCAGTGACCCGCGGCACGGCTACCAAGAGACCCAGTACTTC
>-|TRBV7-9|TRBJ1-1|few
CASSLAANTEAFF
TGTGCCAGCAGCTTAGCTGCGAACACTGAAGCTTTCTTT
>-|TRBV6-5|TRBJ2-5|-
CASSRLTRSEETQYF
TGTGCCAGCAGTCGCCTAACTAGGTCGGAAGAGACCCAGTACTTC
>-|TRBV3-1|TRBJ2-7|-
CASSQDGTISYEQYF
TGTGCCAGCAGCCAAGATGGAACAATCTCCTACGAGCAGTACTTC
>-|TRBV5-1|TRBJ1-5|-
CASSLALNQTQHF
TGCGCCAGCAGCTTGGCACTCAATCAGACCCAGCATTTT
>-|TRBV27|TRBJ2-7|few
CASSRLYTYEQYF
TGTGCCAGCAGTCGCCTTTACACCTACGAGCAGTACTTC
>TRBD2|TRBV2|TRBJ2-7|few
CASRGTSGRSYEQYF
TGTGCCAGCAGGGGGACTAGCGGGAGAAGCTACGAGCAGTACTTC
>-|TRBV6-6|TRBJ2-3|-
CASSYTTDTQYF
TGTGCCAGCAGTTACACGACAGATACGCAGTATTTT
>-|TRBV4-1|TRBJ1-1|-
CASSPHRVYTEAFF
TGCGCCAGCAGCCCACACAGGGTGTACACTGAAGCTTTCTTT
>-|TRBV11-2|TRBJ2-3|few
CASSLGTLDSTDTQYF
TGTGCCAGCAGCTTGGGAACTTTAGACAGCACAGATACGCAGTATTTT
>-|TRBV20-1|TRBJ2-4|few
CSAIPGARAKNIQYF
TGCAGTGCTATCCCAGGGGCGCGCGCCAAAAACATTCAGTACTTC
>-|TRBV29-1|TRBJ2-7|-
CSVEESGNLYEQYF
TGCAGCGTTGAAGAATCGGGCAATCTCTACGAGCAGTACTTC
>TRBD2|TRBV3-1|TRBJ2-1|-
CASSSRTSGGNEQFF
TGTGCCAGCAGCTCTCGGACTAGCGGGGGAAATGAGCAGTTCTTC
>-|TRBV12-3/TRBV12-4|TRBJ2-6|many
CASSLQSMSSGANVLTF
TGTGCCAGCAGTTTACAGAGTATGAGTTCTGGGGCCAACGTCCTGACTTTC